What follows describes a single T cell receptor beta chain. The data derive from a study of blood T cell repertoires in COVID-19. For the study at large: PBMCs, B-cell-depleted T cells, or T cells provided the cDNA or gDNA that made up the material.

Sequencing used immunoSEQ multiplex PCR; TCRdb keeps in-frame clones, though not all of them. The table has about 94,000 clones, around 82% seen once. The V segment lost 4 bases and the J segment 3 bases; nucleotides outside the gene matches: 3. The germline gives CDR1 SGDLS, CDR2 YYNGEE. The CDR3 has 13 amino acids. Material for sequencing was peripheral blood. The chain is built from TRBV9 and TRBJ1-1; 7 nucleotides align to TRBD1. This receptor was identified in a man between 60 and 70 years old with acute or convalescent COVID-19. The CDR3 coding sequence is TGTGCCAGCAGCACAGGGGTTGACACTGAAGCTTTCTTT. It is translated as CASSTGVDTEAFF.